The TCR beta chain under discussion was sequenced for a study of T cell repertoires in cytomegalovirus infection (dated by TCRdb to between 2018 and 2021). Regarding the research as a whole: Donor HLA type was relevant to the analysis, because carriage of CMV infection together with the matching HLA type was indicated by public TCR beta signatures. Findings and caveats that apply to the study as a whole: In both this cohort and an independent 352-donor cohort, the cumulative frequency of public TCR beta family members distinguished carriers of CMV infection plus the relevant HLA type. The ex vivo response was dominated by HLA-C-restricted CMV-specific TCR beta clonotypes, which also provided the single most frequent clonotype in two of eight donors.

Sequenced on an Illumina HiSeq 1500. The raw public reads went through TCRdb reprocessing: fastp at Q25, MiXCR clone calling, in-frame beta chains kept. A single entry per CDR3 protein holds the most common genes and DNA from its merged rows. Recorded for this sample are around 290,000 distinct CDR3 sequences; about 25% of them occurred a single time. The ten top clones hold around 14% of the sample. This clonotype was observed a handful of times. Its recognized antigen is unknown. No per-base quality is available; no much larger clone lies one base away. Reading from cysteine to phenylalanine, the CDR3 counts 11 amino acids. Only CDR3 DNA remains: 33 bases, in frame from the first base. CDR1 and CDR2 (MNHNS, SASEGT) derive from the germline V gene. V is clipped by 7 bases and J by 5 bases, and the sequence between their germline boundaries is 8 bases long.

This receptor was obtained from a human donor in good health (CMV status not recorded). Some clones in this sample may be carry-over from other donors' samples. The rearrangement combines TRBV6-1 with TRBJ2-5; no D gene is confidently identified. The specimen sequenced was PBMCs. The CDR3 loop reads CASTEVETQYF. The DNA sequence is given as TGTGCCAGCACCGAGGTTGAGACCCAGTACTTC.